Below, one T cell receptor (beta chain) is given with its context. As processed by the authors: How many nucleated cells were present was estimated from reference gene primer amplification. This table comes from immunoSEQ multiplex PCR, and its TCRdb copy is limited to in-frame clones, with some not included. V and J calls and clone size follow that table, whereas D and trimming were derived from the DNA. In the table there are about 220,000 clones, around three quarters of which are singletons. The ends lost 2 bases at V and 4 bases at J; junction bases unmatched: 5. The CDR3 spans 14 residues. Germline loops: CDR1 GTSNPN, CDR2 SVGIG (reference sequence). The data were obtained in a study of blood T cell repertoires in COVID-19. On the study more broadly: There were acute and convalescent COVID-19 samples, and they came from the United States, Italy and Spain. PBMCs, B-cell-depleted T cells, or T cells provided the cDNA or gDNA that made up the material.

The sample was peripheral blood. The V call is TRBV30, the J call TRBJ1-1; TRBD1 agrees at 9 bases. The clonotype originates from a woman in her seventies with acute or convalescent COVID-19. The CDR3 sequence is CAWSFWTGATEAFF. In DNA form, the CDR3 reads TGTGCCTGGAGTTTTTGGACAGGGGCCACTGAAGCTTTCTTT.